These 14 T cell receptor beta chains were all obtained from the same sample, sequenced in a study of identical twins. One entry per CDR3 protein results from TCRdb running MiXCR on the 5' RACE reads. The sample records approximately 220,000 distinct CDR3 sequences, approximately 9% being singletons. The sequenced material came from memory (CD45RO+) T cells sorted from blood. The receptors here all came from a woman aged 18-29 years in good health.

V usage is TRBV15 and J usage is TRBJ1-1; D might be TRBD1 (5 bases). V was clipped by 0 bases and J by 4 bases, with 12 bases between them. The germline V gene encodes CDR1 LNHNV and CDR2 YYDKDF (reference sequence). The CDR3 totals 15 residues. CDR3 residues: CATSRDDLRGTEAFF. In nucleotides, the CDR3 is TGTGCCACCAGCAGAGATGACCTAAGGGGCACTGAAGCTTTCTTT. The full variable domain, its missing parts supplied by reference TRBV15 and TRBJ1-1, is DAMVIQNPRYQVTQFGKPVTLSCSQTLNHNVMYWYQQKSSQAPKLLFHYYDKDFNNEADTPDNFQSRRPNTSFCFLDIRSPGLGDTAMYLCATSRDDLRGTEAFFGQGTRLTVV.

The J gene is TRBJ2-1, the V gene TRBV5-5; the match to TRBD2 covers 9 bases. Germline CDR1 and CDR2: SGHKS and YYEKEE (reference sequence). The CDR3 covers 15 residues. V was pared by 4 bases and J by 3 bases, with 5 bases of the junction left unmatched. CDR3 sequence: CASSGTSGYYNEQFF. The CDR3 DNA reads TGTGCCAGCAGCGGTACTAGCGGGTACTACAATGAGCAGTTCTTC.

This clonotype was seen repeatedly, ten times or more. This chain connects TRBV3-1 to TRBJ1-1; D call uncertain. This CDR3 is 11 amino acids long. Trimming took off 2 bases at V and 7 bases at J, with 5 bases between the two ends. Per germline, CDR1 LGHDT and CDR2 YNNKEL (reference sequence). CDR3 protein: CASSQPGEAFF. For the CDR3, the DNA is TGTGCCAGCAGCCAACCCGGTGAAGCTTTCTTT.

This clonotype was observed at least ten times. The V and J genes are TRBV27 and TRBJ2-7; no clear D gene. The CDR3 runs to 14 residues. Trimming took off 6 bases at V and 3 bases at J, with 15 bases between the two ends. The germline V gene has CDR1 MNHEY and CDR2 SMNVEV (reference sequence). The CDR3 sequence: CASRTRMLGYEQYF. DNA of the CDR3: TGTGCCAGCAGAACCCGAATGTTGGGCTACGAGCAGTACTTC.

The table lists this clonotype with many counts. The chain joins TRBV12-3 or TRBV12-4 to TRBJ1-1; 9 nucleotides line up with TRBD1. The V gene end was trimmed by 5 bases and the J gene end by 0 bases; junction bases not matched to a gene: 4. The CDR3 spans 15 residues. The CDR3: CASSPRTGVNTEAFF. For the CDR3, the DNA is TGTGCCAGCAGTCCACGGACAGGGGTGAACACTGAAGCTTTCTTT.

The chain links TRBV20-1 to TRBJ2-2; D remains unclear. The CDR3 loop spans 13 amino acids. Trimming left V 4 bases short and J 0 bases short, with 6 bases between. Germline V gene sequence: CDR1 DFQATT, CDR2 SNEGSKA (reference sequence). The CDR3, as DNA: TGCAGTGCTAAGACACCGAACACCGGGGAGCTGTTTTTT. This gives the protein CSAKTPNTGELFF.

Many counts were recorded for this clonotype. V is TRBV20-1 and J is TRBJ2-2; 8 nucleotides agree with TRBD1. The CDR3 runs to 16 residues. Trimming cost V 0 bases and J 2 bases; bases outside gene matches: 5. The germline gives CDR1 DFQATT, CDR2 SNEGSKA (reference sequence). The CDR3 sequence: CSARDLTGGNTGELFF. In DNA, the CDR3 is TGCAGTGCTAGAGATCTTACAGGGGGAAACACCGGGGAGCTGTTTTTT.

This clonotype was observed a single time. The chain uses TRBV12-3 or TRBV12-4 and TRBJ2-1; perhaps TRBD2 as D (6 bases). V dropped 3 bases and J dropped 15 bases, with 18 bases sitting between them. This CDR3 is 13 amino acids long. CDR3 nucleotide sequence: TGTGCCAGCAGTTTCCTCGGTGACCGGGGACTGTTCTTC. Amino acid sequence: CASSFLGDRGLFF.

At least ten counts were recorded for this clonotype. The rearrangement joins TRBV12-3 or TRBV12-4 to TRBJ1-1; 7 bases align to TRBD1. With V trimmed by 4 bases and J by 4 bases, 3 bases remained unmatched. The CDR3 covers 13 residues. CDR3 nucleotide sequence: TGTGCCAGCAGTTCCGGACAGGTCACTGAAGCTTTCTTT. Amino acids: CASSSGQVTEAFF.

This sequence joins TRBV18 and TRBJ2-5, with 14 bases identical to TRBD2. There are 17 residues in the CDR3. Per the germline V gene, CDR1 is KGHSH and CDR2 is LQKENI. The junction had 7 bases not matched to a gene; V was cut back by 4 bases and J by 3 bases. Here the CDR3 reads CASSLWTSGRSKETQYF. The CDR3 DNA is TGTGCCAGCTCACTCTGGACTAGCGGGAGGAGTAAAGAGACCCAGTACTTC.

Ten or more counts support this clonotype. The rearrangement joins TRBV7-7 to TRBJ2-1; 11 nucleotides line up with TRBD1. The CDR3 consists of 14 residues. V was pared by 3 bases and J by 9 bases, with 4 bases of the junction left unmatched. CDR1 and CDR2 (germline): SSHAT, FNYEAQ (reference sequence). The CDR3 here is CASSFGQGASEQFF. CDR3 bases: TGTGCCAGCAGCTTCGGACAGGGGGCGAGTGAGCAGTTCTTC. Variable domain in full (rest from reference TRBV7-7 and TRBJ2-1): GAGVSQSPRYKVTKRGQDVTLRCDPISSHATLYWYQQALGQGPEFLTYFNYEAQPDKSGLPSDRFSAERPEGSISTLTIQRTEQRDSAMYRCASSFGQGASEQFFGPGTRLTVL.

V is TRBV11-2 and J is TRBJ2-1; 13 nucleotides line up with TRBD2. The CDR3 contains 13 residues. Germline assignment: CDR1 SGHAT and CDR2 FQNNGV. V trimming: 7 bases; J trimming: 10 bases; junction bases outside the gene matches: 4. The CDR3 spells CASKLAGGLEQFF. CDR3 sequence (DNA): TGTGCCAGCAAACTAGCGGGGGGGCTGGAGCAGTTCTTC.

This clonotype was recorded at least ten times. This chain links TRBV12-3 or TRBV12-4 with TRBJ2-7; possibly TRBD2 for D (5 bases). Trimming shortened V by 4 bases and J by 4 bases, and 8 bases separated the two germline ends. This CDR3 has 12 amino acids. This CDR3 reads CASSYGRYEQYF. The CDR3 DNA follows: TGTGCCAGCAGTTATGGGAGATACGAGCAGTACTTC.

This clonotype came up a few times. This chain connects TRBV7-2 to TRBJ2-7; D not certain. Germline CDR1 and CDR2: SGHTA and FQGNSA. The CDR3 has 14 amino acids. Trimming stripped 2 bases from V and 3 bases from J, with 11 bases between. The CDR3 nucleotides read TGTGCCAGCAGCTTAAATGGGGTCCTCTACGAGCAGTACTTC. Its translation is CASSLNGVLYEQYF. The whole variable domain, remainder taken from reference TRBV7-2 and TRBJ2-7, is GAGVSQSPSNKVTEKGKDVELRCDPISGHTALYWYRQSLGQGLEFLIYFQGNSAPDKSGLPSDRFSAERTGGSVSTLTIQRTQQEDSAVYLCASSLNGVLYEQYFGPGTRLTVT.